This T cell receptor beta chain was documented in a study of brain T cells in children with intractable seizures. Study-wide points: Only CDR3 sequence similarity suggested viral specificity, without known HCMV serostatus.

Time point defined: blood from clinic visit 5 months post-surgery; TSC patient then seizure free. There are 14 residues in the CDR3. The germline V gene encodes CDR1 LGHDT and CDR2 YNNKEL (reference sequence). Trimming shortened V by 1 base and J by 4 bases, and 10 bases separated the two germline ends. As to this clone: Its antigen is currently unknown.

Sequencing used immunoSEQ multiplex PCR; TCRdb keeps in-frame clones, though not all of them. The table includes about 340,000 clones, approximately 93% detected once. V is TRBV3-1 (or the pseudogene TRBV3-2) and J is TRBJ2-5, with a possible D match to TRBD2 (5 bases). Sample: peripheral blood, taken approximately 5 months after surgery. The TCR comes from a boy younger than two with tuberous sclerosis and intractable seizures. Written as DNA, the CDR3 is TGTGCCAGCAGCCAAGGTCTAGCAGCAGAGACCCAGTACTTC. Translation gives CASSQGLAAETQYF.